The clone carrying this TCR beta chain was seen more than once but under ten times. No antigen is known for it. A single heparinised blood sample, averaging about 100 mL, was obtained per donor. These data come from a study of beta chain features in type 1 diabetes. Study details: Sorted cells numbering roughly 100,000,000 were examined across all samples. Findings and limits, study-wide: Moderate but significant shortening of TCRB CDR3s was recorded in all four CD4+ subsets from Type 1 diabetes patients.

Trimming pared 5 bases from V and 3 bases from J, leaving 13 bases between. CDR3 length: 15 amino acids. Germline V gene sequence: CDR1 SGHAT, CDR2 FQNNGV. Since all of the isolated RNA was reverse transcribed, expressed TCRB transcripts were what got sequenced. Profiling relied on immunoSEQ multiplex PCR, and the TCRdb table lists in-frame clones only, not all of them. The sample shows 130,000 or so clones, about 10% of them seen only once. The genes are TRBV11-2 and TRBJ1-4; weak D call: TRBD1 (6 bases). The source is a man aged 25 to 45 with type 1 diabetes. Material: central memory CD4+ T cells from blood. This chain's CDR3 is CASSLAGVPNEKLFF. The CDR3 coding sequence is TGTGCCAGCAGCCTAGCAGGGGTTCCTAATGAAAAACTGTTTTTT. The full variable domain, in which reference TRBV11-2 and TRBJ1-4 provide the parts outside the CDR3, is EAGVAQSPRYKIIEKRQSVAFWCNPISGHATLYWYQQILGQGPKLLIQFQNNGVVDDSQLPKDRFSAERLKGVDSTLKIQPAKLEDSAVYLCASSLAGVPNEKLFFGSGTQLSVL.